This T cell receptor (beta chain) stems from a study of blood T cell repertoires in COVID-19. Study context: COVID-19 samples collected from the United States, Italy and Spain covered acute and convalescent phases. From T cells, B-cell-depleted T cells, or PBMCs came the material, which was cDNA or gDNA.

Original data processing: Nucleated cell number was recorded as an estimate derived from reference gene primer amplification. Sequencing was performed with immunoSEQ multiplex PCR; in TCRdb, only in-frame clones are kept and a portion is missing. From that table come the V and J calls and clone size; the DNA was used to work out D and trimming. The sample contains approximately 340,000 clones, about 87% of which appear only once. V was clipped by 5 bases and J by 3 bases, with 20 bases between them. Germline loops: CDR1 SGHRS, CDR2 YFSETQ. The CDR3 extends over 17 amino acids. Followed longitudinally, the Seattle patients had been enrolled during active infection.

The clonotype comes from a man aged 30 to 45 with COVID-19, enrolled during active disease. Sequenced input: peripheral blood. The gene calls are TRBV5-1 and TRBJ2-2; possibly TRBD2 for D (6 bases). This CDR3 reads CASSRVRRGTDTGELFF. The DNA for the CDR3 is TGCGCCAGCAGTCGAGTCAGGAGGGGTACAGACACCGGGGAGCTGTTTTTT.